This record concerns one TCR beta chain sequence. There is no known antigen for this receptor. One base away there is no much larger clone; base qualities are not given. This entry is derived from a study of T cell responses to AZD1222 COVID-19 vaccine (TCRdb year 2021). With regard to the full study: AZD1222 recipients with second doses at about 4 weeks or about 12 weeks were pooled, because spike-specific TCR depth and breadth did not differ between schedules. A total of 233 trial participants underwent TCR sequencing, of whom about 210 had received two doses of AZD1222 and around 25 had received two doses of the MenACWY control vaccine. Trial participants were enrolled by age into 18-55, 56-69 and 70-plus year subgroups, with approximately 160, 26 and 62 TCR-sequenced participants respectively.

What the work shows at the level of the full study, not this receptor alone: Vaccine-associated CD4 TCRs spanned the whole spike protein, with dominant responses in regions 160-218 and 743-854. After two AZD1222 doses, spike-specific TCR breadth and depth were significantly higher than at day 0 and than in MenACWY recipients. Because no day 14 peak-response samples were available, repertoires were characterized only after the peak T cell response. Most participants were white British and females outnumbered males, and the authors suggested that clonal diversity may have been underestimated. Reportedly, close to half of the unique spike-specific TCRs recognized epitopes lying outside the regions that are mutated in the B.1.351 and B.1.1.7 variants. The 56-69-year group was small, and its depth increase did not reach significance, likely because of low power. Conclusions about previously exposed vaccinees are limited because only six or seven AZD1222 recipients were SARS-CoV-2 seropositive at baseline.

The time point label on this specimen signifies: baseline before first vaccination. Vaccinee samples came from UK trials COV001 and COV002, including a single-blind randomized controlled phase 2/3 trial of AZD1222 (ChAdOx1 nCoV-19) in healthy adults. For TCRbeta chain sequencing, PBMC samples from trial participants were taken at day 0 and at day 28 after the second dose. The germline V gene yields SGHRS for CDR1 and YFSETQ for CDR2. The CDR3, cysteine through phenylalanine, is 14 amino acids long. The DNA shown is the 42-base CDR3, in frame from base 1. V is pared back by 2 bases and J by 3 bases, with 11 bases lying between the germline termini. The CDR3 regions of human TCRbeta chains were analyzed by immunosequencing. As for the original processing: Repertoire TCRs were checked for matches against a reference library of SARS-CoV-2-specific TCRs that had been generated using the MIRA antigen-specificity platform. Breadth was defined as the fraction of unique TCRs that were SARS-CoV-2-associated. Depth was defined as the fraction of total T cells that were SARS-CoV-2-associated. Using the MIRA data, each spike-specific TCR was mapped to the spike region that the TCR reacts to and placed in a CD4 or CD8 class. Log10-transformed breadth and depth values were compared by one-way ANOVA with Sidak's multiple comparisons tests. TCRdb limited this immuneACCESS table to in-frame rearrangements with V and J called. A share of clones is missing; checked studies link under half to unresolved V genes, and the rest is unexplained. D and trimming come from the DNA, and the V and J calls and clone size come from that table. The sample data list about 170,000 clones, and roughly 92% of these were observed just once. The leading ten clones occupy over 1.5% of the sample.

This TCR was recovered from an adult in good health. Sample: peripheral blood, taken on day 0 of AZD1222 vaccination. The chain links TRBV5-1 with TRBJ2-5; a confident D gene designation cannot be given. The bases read TGCGCCAGCAGCTTTTCACAGATCGAAGAGACCCAGTACTTC. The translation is CASSFSQIEETQYF.